These T cell receptor beta chains were read from a single sample in a study of cytomegalovirus exposure and HLA in healthy donors. The protocol was immunoSEQ multiplex PCR, while the TCRdb copy is restricted to in-frame clones and leaves out a portion. The table includes about 77,000 clones, over 60% detected once. Sequencing was carried out using PBMCs. Receptors originate from a man aged 35 to 55 in good health and CMV-seronegative. Both conserved end residues are trimmed from each CDR3.

j_call v_call cdr3_aa
TRBJ2-5 TRBV5-1 ASRVTGLQETQY
TRBJ2-1 TRBV6-5 ASSPGLASNEQF
TRBJ2-3 TRBV4-3 ASSQDAGLAGVLGTDTQY
TRBJ2-7 TRBV7-6 ASTTGNSNEQY
TRBJ1-4 TRBV27 ASSPRGGQATNEKLF
TRBJ2-5 TRBV2 ASSEQLAGETQY
TRBJ2-4 TRBV5-1 ASSDIAGGPIQY
TRBJ1-1 TRBV18 ASSPRVQGNTEAF
TRBJ2-7 TRBV28 ASSWGRRGTD
NA TRBV5-4 ASSLRAGGYEQY
TRBJ2-4 TRBV9 ASSVAGGVQY
TRBJ2-1 TRBV7-8 ASSLGPTSGSYNEQF
TRBJ2-2 TRBV2 ASRAGLALGELF
TRBJ2-2 TRBV19 ASSKEPLAGVAGELF
TRBJ2-7 TRBV5-4 ASSARDISYEQY
TRBJ1-2 TRBV19 ASSVGGFDGYT
TRBJ1-5 TRBV1 TSSQDRGTSGNQPQH
TRBJ2-4 TRBV4-2 ASSTGGSIAKNIQY
TRBJ2-1 TRBV9 ASSVASSGSYNEQF
TRBJ1-1 TRBV7-8 ASRPVQGVTNTEAF
TRBJ1-2 TRBV6-5 ASRRTNYGYT
TRBJ2-2 TRBV4-1 ASSQEQRELTGELF
TRBJ1-1 TRBV19 ASSQGQGGPEAF
TRBJ2-5 TRBV5-4 ASSLVSNQETQY
TRBJ2-1 TRBV11-3 ASSLDSGRNNEQF
TRBJ2-7 TRBV19 ASSISTSGMGEQY
TRBJ2-7 TRBV2 ASAGTGGYEQY
TRBJ2-1 TRBV9 ASSSRDFYNEQF
TRBJ2-7 TRBV27 ASSLVVAGGPWEQY
TRBJ2-1 TRBV27 ASSSGLAGTYNEQF
TRBJ2-7 TRBV27 ASSLRGLGSYEQY
TRBJ1-1 TRBV7-6 ASSLAGEVNTEAF
TRBJ1-1 TRBV27 ASSPRTGNTEAF
TRBJ2-3 TRBV19 ASSRISETHGLAGESTDTQY
TRBJ2-3 TRBV19 ASSISGTRSDTQY
TRBJ2-5 TRBV19 ASSIPMGTGETQY
TRBJ2-2 TRBV9 ASSGTSGANTGELF
TRBJ2-3 TRBV19 ASSIGGGRVTSTDTQY
TRBJ1-5 TRBV28 ASKGATGNQPQH
TRBJ1-4 TRBV18 ASSPGTAAEKLF
TRBJ1-1 TRBV4-1 ASSQGSVRDTEAF
TRBJ1-2 TRBV10-3 AISDPGQRSYGYT
TRBJ1-2 TRBV29-1 SVATGGNYGYT
TRBJ2-7 TRBV19 ASSIRDGYEQY
TRBJ1-1 TRBV7-2 ASSPRVRTEAF
TRBJ2-3 TRBV27 ASRASGRTDTQY
TRBJ2-7 TRBV7-8 ASSPTTSVGEQY
TRBJ2-7 TRBV5-6 ASSPGTGAYEQY
TRBJ2-3 TRBV27 ASSLSQGLAGWAGFVTDTQY
TRBJ1-1 TRBV28 ASSTRISYVNTEAF
TRBJ2-1 TRBV10-3 AISEEAVSSYNEQF
TRBJ2-3 TRBV7-3 ASSPRPSPPDTQY
TRBJ2-2 TRBV28 ASSFEGFREDTGELF
TRBJ2-1 TRBV18 ASSPPGGEAINEQF
TRBJ1-1 TRBV21-1 ASSKGAGELNTEAF
TRBJ2-3 TRBV5-4 ASRSGLGGITDTQY
TRBJ1-2 TRBV30 AWSIGGGNYGYT
TRBJ1-5 TRBV5-5 ASSPGLRNQPQH
TRBJ1-4 TRBV30 AWSPGTATNEKLF